This TCR beta chain was obtained from a study of Ad26.COV2.S vaccination and SARS-CoV-2 variants. At the level of the study: In the study, Ad26.COV2.S was injected intramuscularly once, or twice 56 days apart.

The data were produced by immunoSEQ multiplex PCR, yet TCRdb's version contains in-frame clones alone and is incomplete. The data show a few hundred thousand clones, with around 86% seen just once and more than 3% held by the top ten. The treatment: some 20 received Ad26.COV2.S at low or high dose, single or two shots; about 5 received placebo; per-sample allocation not given. Specimens were obtained on day 63 following the first vaccine or placebo injection. The individual, an adult aged 18-55 years, was a donor in Boston. Whole-study findings and limits: Spike-specific TCR breadth ran higher among vaccine recipients than placebo recipients. The authors reported substantial breadth in spike-specific CD8+ and CD4+ T cell responses after vaccination.

V lost 4 bases to trimming and J lost 0 bases, with 11 bases between them. CDR1 and CDR2 (germline): SGDLS, YYNGEE. This CDR3 contains 15 residues. A remark on this clone: As yet, its antigen is unknown. Other nucleotide sequences in the sample specify the same CDR3.

The sequencing here drew on peripheral blood, taken in a trial of Ad26.COV2.S vaccine versus placebo. This clonotype originated in a person aged 18-60 years who received the Ad26.COV2.S COVID-19 vaccine or a placebo. The J gene is TRBJ1-5, the V gene TRBV9; the D gene is possibly TRBD1 (6 bases). The chain's CDR3 is CASSPGQYSNQPQHF. The CDR3 DNA sequence: TGTGCCAGCAGCCCAGGACAGTATAGCAATCAGCCCCAGCATTTT.